A selection of T cell receptor beta chains follows, all from one sample in a study of T-cell memory formation after mild COVID-19. TCRdb called the 5' RACE reads again in MiXCR, with one record for every CDR3 protein. Of 250,000 or so distinct CDR3 sequences in the sample, 7.5% to 10% were seen once. The sequencing sample was made of PBMCs or a T cell subset sorted from them (not recorded which). The receptor set was obtained from a young man who had mild COVID-19 (a few samples of this study predate the infection). Cell type and time point are not known. Each CDR3 is given with its conserved first and last residue. Fields, in order: V gene, clone size, CDR3 length, D gene, J gene, CDR3 DNA, CDR3 protein. A D gene is named only where the DNA matches it firmly. The size field is filled for only some rows; it gives once, few, many or a size class.

V: TRBV5-1; size: many; length: 14; D: NA; J: TRBJ1-6; DNA: TGCGCCAGCAGCTTGGAACAGCCCGGATCACCCCTCCACTTT; CDR3: CASSLEQPGSPLHF
V: TRBV29-1; size: NA; length: 13; D: NA; J: TRBJ1-2; DNA: TGCAGCGTTGATACGGGACGCTTCTATGGCTACACCTTC; CDR3: CSVDTGRFYGYTF
V: TRBV4-1; size: many; length: 14; D: NA; J: TRBJ1-1; DNA: TGCGCCAGCAGCCAAGAGCCAGCAAACACTGAAGCTTTCTTT; CDR3: CASSQEPANTEAFF
V: TRBV6-1; size: few; length: 15; D: NA; J: TRBJ1-5; DNA: TGTGCCAGCACCCGGGGGTTAGGGGCAGATCAGCCCCAGCATTTT; CDR3: CASTRGLGADQPQHF
V: TRBV18; size: NA; length: 18; D: NA; J: TRBJ1-3; DNA: TGTGCCAGCTCCCTGGACATCCCCCAAGGGCGCTCTGGAAACACCATATATTTT; CDR3: CASSLDIPQGRSGNTIYF
V: TRBV20-1; size: NA; length: 12; D: NA; J: TRBJ1-1; DNA: TGCAGTGCTAGTGGGGGTGGCACTGAAGCTTTCTTT; CDR3: CSASGGGTEAFF
V: TRBV2; size: few; length: 12; D: NA; J: TRBJ2-3; DNA: TGTGCCAGCACGGAAGAGGAGAATCAGGAGTATTTT; CDR3: CASTEEENQEYF
V: TRBV5-1; size: NA; length: 13; D: NA; J: TRBJ2-3; DNA: TGCGCCAGCACGGACCAGAGCACAGATACGCAGTATTTT; CDR3: CASTDQSTDTQYF
V: TRBV9; size: NA; length: 15; D: TRBD2; J: TRBJ2-1; DNA: TGTGCCAGCACATCGACTAGCGGGGAATCAAGAGAGCAGTTCTTC; CDR3: CASTSTSGESREQFF
V: TRBV6-4; size: NA; length: 15; D: NA; J: TRBJ2-6; DNA: TGTGCCAGCTCGGAGATGAGCTCTGGGGCCAACGTCCTGACTTTC; CDR3: CASSEMSSGANVLTF
V: TRBV4-2; size: NA; length: 14; D: NA; J: TRBJ1-2; DNA: TGTGCCAGCAGCCAAGAAGGGGTCAGCGGGGGCTACACCTTC; CDR3: CASSQEGVSGGYTF
V: TRBV7-2; size: few; length: 13; D: NA; J: TRBJ1-1; DNA: TGTGCCAGCAGCTTGGAGTACCTCACTGAAGCTTTCTTT; CDR3: CASSLEYLTEAFF
V: TRBV6-1; size: NA; length: 16; D: NA; J: TRBJ2-1; DNA: TGTGCCAGCAGCATACTTCCAGGGAACACCTACAATGAGCAGTTCTTC; CDR3: CASSILPGNTYNEQFF
V: TRBV7-9; size: many; length: 15; D: NA; J: TRBJ1-1; DNA: TGTGCCAGCAGCCCCCCAAACCTTTTGAACACTGAAGCTTTCTTT; CDR3: CASSPPNLLNTEAFF
V: TRBV10-1; size: few; length: 14; D: TRBD2; J: TRBJ2-3; DNA: TGCGCCAGCAGTGGGGCGGGGGAGAGAGATACGCAGTATTTT; CDR3: CASSGAGERDTQYF
V: TRBV5-4; size: few; length: 15; D: NA; J: TRBJ1-1; DNA: TGTGCCAGCAGTTCGCGGGTACGGGGGCAAACTGAAGCTTTCTTT; CDR3: CASSSRVRGQTEAFF